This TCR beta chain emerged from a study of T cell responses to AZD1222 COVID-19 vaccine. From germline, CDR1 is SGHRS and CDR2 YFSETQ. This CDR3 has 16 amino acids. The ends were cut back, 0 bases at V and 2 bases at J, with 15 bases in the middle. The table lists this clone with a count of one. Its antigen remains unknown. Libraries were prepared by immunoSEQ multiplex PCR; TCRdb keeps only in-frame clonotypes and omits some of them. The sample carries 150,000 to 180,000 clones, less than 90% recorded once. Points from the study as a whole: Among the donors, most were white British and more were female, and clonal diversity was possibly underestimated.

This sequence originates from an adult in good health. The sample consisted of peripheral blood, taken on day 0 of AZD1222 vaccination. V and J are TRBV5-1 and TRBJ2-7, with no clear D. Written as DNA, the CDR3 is TGCGCCAGCAGCTTGGGCCCGCAAATAGGAACCTACGAGCAGTACTTC. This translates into CASSLGPQIGTYEQYF.